Sequencing of this T cell receptor (beta chain) was carried out in a study of control samples from healthy donors and cancer patients. J was trimmed by 0 bases and V by 1 base; bases with no gene match: 6. Germline CDR1 and CDR2: SEHNR and FQNEAQ (reference sequence). This CDR3 comprises 18 residues. Data came from immunoSEQ multiplex PCR; TCRdb stores just in-frame clones and leaves some out. Here the sample spans fewer than 15,000 clones, roughly 79% being singletons. Specimen: formalin-fixed, paraffin-embedded tissue. V is TRBV7-9 and J is TRBJ2-6; 7 bases are shared with TRBD1. This sequence originates from a male donor with melanoma. This CDR3 reads CASSLVMGQSSGANVLTF. Here the CDR3 DNA reads TGTGCCAGCAGCTTAGTTATGGGACAGTCCTCTGGGGCCAACGTCCTGACTTTC. Full variable domain (remainder filled in from reference TRBV7-9 and TRBJ2-6): DTGVSQNPRHKITKRGQNVTFRCDPISEHNRLYWYRQTLGQGPEFLTYFQNEAQLEKSRLLSDRFSAERPKGSFSTLEIQRTEQGDSAMYLCASSLVMGQSSGANVLTFGAGSRLTVL.